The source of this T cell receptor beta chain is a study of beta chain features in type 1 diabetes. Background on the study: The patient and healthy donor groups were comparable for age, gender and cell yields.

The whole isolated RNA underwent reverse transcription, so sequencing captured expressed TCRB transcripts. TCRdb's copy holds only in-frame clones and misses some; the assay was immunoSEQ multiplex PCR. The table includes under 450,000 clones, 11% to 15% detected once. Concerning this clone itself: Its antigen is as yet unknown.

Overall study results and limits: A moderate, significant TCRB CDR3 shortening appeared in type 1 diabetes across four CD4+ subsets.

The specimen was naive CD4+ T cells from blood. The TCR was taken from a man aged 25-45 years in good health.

CDR3 residues: CASSLASNSPLHF. CDR3 in DNA: TGCGCCAGCAGCTTGGCCAGCAATTCACCCCTCCACTTT. The chain links TRBV5-1 to TRBJ1-6; D remains ambiguous. Germline loops: CDR1 SGHRS, CDR2 YFSETQ. The CDR3 contains 13 residues. Trimming removed 0 bases at V and 7 bases at J, with 5 bases between.